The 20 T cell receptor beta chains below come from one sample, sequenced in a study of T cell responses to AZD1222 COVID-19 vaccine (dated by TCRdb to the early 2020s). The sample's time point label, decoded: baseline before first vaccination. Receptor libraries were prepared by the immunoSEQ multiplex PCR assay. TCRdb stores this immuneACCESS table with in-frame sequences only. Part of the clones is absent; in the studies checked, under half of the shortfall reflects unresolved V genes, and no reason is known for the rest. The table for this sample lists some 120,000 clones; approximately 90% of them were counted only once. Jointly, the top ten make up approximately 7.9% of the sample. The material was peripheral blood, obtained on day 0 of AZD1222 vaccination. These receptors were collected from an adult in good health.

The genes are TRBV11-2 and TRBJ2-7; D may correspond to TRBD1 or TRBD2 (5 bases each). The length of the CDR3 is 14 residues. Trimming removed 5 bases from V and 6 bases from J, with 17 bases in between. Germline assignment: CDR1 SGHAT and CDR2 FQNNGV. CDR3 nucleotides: TGTGCCAGCAGCACGAGTGCTGGGGGAATCGAGCAGTACTTC. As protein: CASSTSAGGIEQYF.

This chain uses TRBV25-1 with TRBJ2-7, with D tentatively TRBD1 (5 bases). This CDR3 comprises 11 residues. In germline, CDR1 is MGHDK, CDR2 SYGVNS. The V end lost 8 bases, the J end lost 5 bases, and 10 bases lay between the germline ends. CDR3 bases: TGTGCCAGCTTAGGGGTCCACGAGCAGTACTTC. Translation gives CASLGVHEQYF.

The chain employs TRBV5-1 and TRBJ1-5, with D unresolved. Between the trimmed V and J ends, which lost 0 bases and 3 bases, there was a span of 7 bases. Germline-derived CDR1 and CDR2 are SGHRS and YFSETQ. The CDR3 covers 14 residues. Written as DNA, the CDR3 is TGCGCCAGCAGCTTGGAGGGAGTCAATCAGCCCCAGCATTTT. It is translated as CASSLEGVNQPQHF.

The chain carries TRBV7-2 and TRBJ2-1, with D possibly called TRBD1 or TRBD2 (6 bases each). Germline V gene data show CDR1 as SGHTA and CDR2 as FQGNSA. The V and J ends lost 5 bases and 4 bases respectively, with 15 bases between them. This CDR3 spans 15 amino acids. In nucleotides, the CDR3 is TGTGCCAGCAGCGGGGGGCAAGGGGGTTACAATGAGCAGTTCTTC. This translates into CASSGGQGGYNEQFF.

CDR3 region: CSVVAGVGETQYF. Here the CDR3 DNA reads TGCAGCGTGGTAGCGGGAGTCGGAGAGACCCAGTACTTC. The chain couples TRBV29-1 to TRBJ2-5; TRBD2 aligns across 9 bases. Trimming took 6 bases from V and 4 from J; bases not matched to a gene: 6. Germline CDR1 reads SQVTM; CDR2 reads ANQGSEA. The CDR3 extends over 13 amino acids.

This CDR3 is CASSEWGLAGAAYNEQFF. The CDR3 nucleotides read TGTGCCAGCAGTGAATGGGGACTAGCGGGAGCGGCGTACAATGAGCAGTTCTTC. The rearrangement joins TRBV25-1 to TRBJ2-1, with TRBD2 identical over 14 bases. After removal of 1 base from V and 4 bases from J, the junction contained 6 bases not matched to a gene. Germline V gives CDR1 MGHDK, CDR2 SYGVNS. The CDR3 runs to 18 residues.

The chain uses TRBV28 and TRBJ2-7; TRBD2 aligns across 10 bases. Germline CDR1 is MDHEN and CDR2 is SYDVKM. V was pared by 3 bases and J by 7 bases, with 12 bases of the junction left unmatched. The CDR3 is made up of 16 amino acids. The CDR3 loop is CASSFPRASGRREQYF. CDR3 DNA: TGTGCCAGCAGTTTCCCCAGGGCTAGCGGGAGAAGAGAGCAGTACTTC.

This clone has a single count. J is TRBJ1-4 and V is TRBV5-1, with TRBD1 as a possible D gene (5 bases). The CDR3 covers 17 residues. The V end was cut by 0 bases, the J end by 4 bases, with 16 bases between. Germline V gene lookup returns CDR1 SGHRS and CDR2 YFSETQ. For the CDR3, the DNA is TGCGCCAGCAGCTTGGGTGTAGGGGAAAACGGTAATGAAAAACTGTTTTTT. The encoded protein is CASSLGVGENGNEKLFF.

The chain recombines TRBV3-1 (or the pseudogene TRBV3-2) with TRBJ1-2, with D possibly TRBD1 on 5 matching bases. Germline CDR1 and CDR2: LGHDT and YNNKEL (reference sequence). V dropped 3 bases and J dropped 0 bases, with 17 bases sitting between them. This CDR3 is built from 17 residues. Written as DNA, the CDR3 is TGTGCCAGCAGCCATCCCACCCAGGGTAGGGCTAACTATGGCTACACCTTC. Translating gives CASSHPTQGRANYGYTF.

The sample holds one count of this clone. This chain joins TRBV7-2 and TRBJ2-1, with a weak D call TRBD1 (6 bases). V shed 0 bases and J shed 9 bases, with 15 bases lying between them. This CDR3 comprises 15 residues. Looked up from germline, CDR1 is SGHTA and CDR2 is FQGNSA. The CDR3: CASSLAGLGGGEQFF. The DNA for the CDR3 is TGTGCCAGCAGCTTAGCGGGTTTAGGGGGTGGTGAGCAGTTCTTC.

Written as DNA, the CDR3 is TGTGCCAGCAGCTTGGGAACAGGTTTTTACACAGATACGCAGTATTTT. This gives the protein CASSLGTGFYTDTQYF. The chain has TRBV5-8 and TRBJ2-3; D perhaps matches TRBD1 (5 bases). V was pared by 0 bases and J by 2 bases, with 13 bases between. The germline gives CDR1 SGHTS, CDR2 YDEGEE. This CDR3 is 16 amino acids long.

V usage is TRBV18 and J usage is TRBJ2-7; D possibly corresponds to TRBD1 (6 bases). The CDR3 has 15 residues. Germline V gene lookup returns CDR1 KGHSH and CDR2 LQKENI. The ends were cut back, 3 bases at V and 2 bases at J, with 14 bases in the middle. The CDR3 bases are TGTGCCAGCTCACCTTTCCAGGGGATCACCTACGAGCAGTACTTC. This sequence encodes CASSPFQGITYEQYF.

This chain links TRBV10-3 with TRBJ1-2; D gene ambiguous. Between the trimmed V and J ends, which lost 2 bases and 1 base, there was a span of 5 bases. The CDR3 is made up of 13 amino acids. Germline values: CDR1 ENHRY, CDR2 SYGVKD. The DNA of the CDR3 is TGTGCCATCAGTGAGGACCGTAACTATGGCTACACCTTC. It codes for CAISEDRNYGYTF.

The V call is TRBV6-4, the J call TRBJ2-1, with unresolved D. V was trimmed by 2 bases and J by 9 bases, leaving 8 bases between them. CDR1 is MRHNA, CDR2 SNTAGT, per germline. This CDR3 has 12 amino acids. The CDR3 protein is CASSDKGGEQFF. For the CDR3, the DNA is TGTGCCAGCAGTGACAAGGGTGGTGAGCAGTTCTTC.

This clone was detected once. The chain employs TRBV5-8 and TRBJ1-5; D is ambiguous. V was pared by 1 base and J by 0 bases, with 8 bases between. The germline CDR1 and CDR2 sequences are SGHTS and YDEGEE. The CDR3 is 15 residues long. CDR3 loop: CASSLRVSSNQPQHF. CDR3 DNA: TGTGCCAGCAGCTTGAGGGTTTCTAGCAATCAGCCCCAGCATTTT. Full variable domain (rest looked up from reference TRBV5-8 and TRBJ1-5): EAGVTQSPTHLIKTRGQQATLRCSPISGHTSVYWYQQALGLGLQFLLWYDEGEERNRGNFPPRFSGRQFPNYSSELNVNALELEDSALYLCASSLRVSSNQPQHFGDGTRLSIL.

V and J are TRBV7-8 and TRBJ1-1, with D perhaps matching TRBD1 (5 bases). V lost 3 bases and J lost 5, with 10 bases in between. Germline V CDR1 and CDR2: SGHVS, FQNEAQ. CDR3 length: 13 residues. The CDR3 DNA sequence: TGTGCCAGCAGCTTCAGGGTGTTGACTGAAGCTTTCTTT. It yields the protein CASSFRVLTEAFF.

This CDR3 reads CASSRTSASDTQYF. The DNA for the CDR3 is TGTGCCAGCAGTCGGACTAGCGCTTCAGATACGCAGTATTTT. The V gene is TRBV6-5, the J gene TRBJ2-3; 9 bases align to TRBD2. Trimming at V came to 5 bases and at J to 4 bases, leaving 4 bases not matched to a gene. This CDR3 has 14 amino acids. Germline V gene data show CDR1 as MNHEY and CDR2 as SVGAGI.

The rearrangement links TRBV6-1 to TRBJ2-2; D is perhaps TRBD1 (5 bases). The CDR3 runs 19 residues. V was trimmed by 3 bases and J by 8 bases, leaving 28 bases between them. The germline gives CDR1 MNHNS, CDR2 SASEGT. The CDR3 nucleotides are TGTGCCAGCAGTGATCCCTACTGGTACAGGTCGGGCGCTTCGGGGGAGCTGTTTTTT. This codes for CASSDPYWYRSGASGELFF.

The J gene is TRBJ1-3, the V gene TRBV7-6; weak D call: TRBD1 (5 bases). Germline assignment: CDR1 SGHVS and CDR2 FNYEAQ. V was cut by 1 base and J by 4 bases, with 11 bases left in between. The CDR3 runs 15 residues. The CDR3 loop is CASSLGAGIGNTIYF. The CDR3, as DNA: TGTGCCAGCAGCTTAGGGGCAGGGATCGGAAACACCATATATTTT.

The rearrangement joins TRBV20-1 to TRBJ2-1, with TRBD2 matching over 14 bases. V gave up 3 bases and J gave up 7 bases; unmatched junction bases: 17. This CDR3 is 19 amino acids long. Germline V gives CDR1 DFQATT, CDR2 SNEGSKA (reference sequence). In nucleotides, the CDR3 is TGCAGTGCTAGTTCACCGAAAATAGGGACTAGCGGGAGCATGAATGAGCAGTTCTTC. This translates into CSASSPKIGTSGSMNEQFF.